This T cell receptor beta chain is from a study of follicular helper T cells after annual influenza vaccination. About the study: After each seasonal flu vaccination, blood came on days 0, 7 and 28. Across the 2013-2014, 2014-2015 and 2015-2016 vaccination seasons, some subjects were resampled.

The CDR3 has 16 amino acids. CDR1 is LGHNA, CDR2 YNFKEQ, per germline. The V gene lost 4 bases and the J gene lost 0 bases, with 12 bases spanning the gap. Stated time point: 2015-2016 season, 7 days after influenza vaccination. Sorted blood CD4 subsets were sequenced before and after adults received seasonal inactivated influenza vaccine. The data were produced by immunoSEQ multiplex PCR, yet TCRdb's version contains in-frame clones alone and is incomplete. The repertoire holds almost 7,000 clones, less than 90% seen once, with 0.5% to 0.6% in the top ten. This rearrangement joins TRBV4-2 to TRBJ1-4; no firm D call. The material was CXCR5- memory CD4+ T cells sorted from blood, obtained 7 days after influenza vaccination. The receptor was isolated from an adult who received the influenza vaccine. CDR3: CASSPAGGATNEKLFF. CDR3 DNA sequence: TGTGCCAGCAGCCCCGCGGGAGGAGCAACTAATGAAAAACTGTTTTTT.